This T cell receptor (beta chain) was observed in a study of blood T cells in healthy people across ages (dated by TCRdb to between 2015 and 2017). Study-wide context: In model experiments, template switching captured roughly one uniquely barcoded TCR beta cDNA molecule for every two T cells. Using deep sequencing normalized with unique cDNA molecular identifiers, the study measured how TCR beta repertoire diversity changes with age. Donors were grouped into four age groups: young (average roughly 15 years), middle-aged (39), aged (62) and long-lived (about 90). The study analyzed two additional independent replicas of 1 million unique cDNA reads from the same blood draw for two donors, one aged 18 to 30 and one aged 80 or older.

V is pruned by 2 bases and J by 5 bases, leaving 8 bases of the junction without a gene match. Looking up the germline V gene yields CDR1 ENHRY and CDR2 SYGVKD. From cysteine to phenylalanine, the CDR3 is 16 amino acids long. Left in the record is the CDR3 DNA by itself, 48 bases read in frame from the first base. What the study reported, not specific to this receptor: The long-lived group showed more naive CD4+ T cells, fewer expanded clones and increased TCR diversity than the aged group, suggesting age selection. There was a strong correlation between observed TCR beta diversity and the percentage of naive T cells measured by flow cytometry. Estimates of total diversity based on one million sequenced T cells were considered lower bounds and underestimates. The CMV infection status of donors was not known, potentially confounding age-related changes in expanded clonotypes. Since profiling was done on bulk unsorted PBMCs, naive and antigen-experienced compartments could not be conclusively compared. Observed TCR beta diversity per million T cells fell roughly linearly with age, and a significant reduction was already apparent by age about 43.

Library prep was done by 5' RACE. Sequencing instrument: Illumina HiSeq 2500. A second roughly 6 to 12 cycle PCR used a sample-barcoded 5' primer and a J-beta primer mix. A template-switch 5' adaptor carrying 12 random nucleotides introduced a unique molecular identifier onto each TCR beta cDNA molecule. At least 2.5 million CDR3-containing paired-end reads were obtained from each sample. All of the RNA was converted into first-strand cDNA using the Mint cDNA synthesis kit, with a TRBC-specific oligonucleotide serving as the primer. All cDNA was treated with uracil-DNA glycosylase and then went through a first 18-cycle PCR with the universal primers M1SS and BC2_uni_R. In the original analysis: Each sample was normalized by randomly selecting 1 million high-quality reads, each carrying a distinct molecular identifier. Instead of being binned into consensus sequences, reads that shared molecular identifiers were thrown out. MiTCR, run with a Q25 quality threshold and the strictest error-elimination algorithm, handled CDR3 identification, clonotype clustering and error correction. A nonparametric unseen species model using Euler transformation provided a lower-bound estimate of total TCR beta diversity. Using fastp trimming at Q25 and MiXCR clonotype assembly, TCRdb reanalyzed the public sequencing data and kept in-frame beta chains. CDR3 protein duplicates are merged, each entry listing the most common genes and DNA. TCRdb's processing, not the study's, gives the V and J calls here. The table for this sample lists hundreds of thousands of distinct CDR3 sequences; under 30% of them were counted only once. Approximately 2.9% of the sample is taken by the ten largest.

Systemically healthy Caucasian individuals from Russia, approximately 39 in total and aged roughly 6 to 95 years, were included as donors. Around 10 milliliters of peripheral blood were collected from each donor into EDTA-treated Vacutainer tubes. PBMCs were isolated by Ficoll-Paque density-gradient centrifugation, with at least 6 million obtained per sample. Trizol reagent was used to extract total RNA from PBMCs, with at least 5 micrograms per sample. For every donor, an aliquot of PBMCs went through flow cytometry to measure the percentages of naive CD45RAhigh/CD27high T cells. About this clonotype: What antigen it recognizes has not been identified. Per-base qualities were not stored, and no clone one base away is much larger.

These data were likewise used in another study, on T cells of mothers and their children. As noted in the second study: Donors were nine systemically healthy Caucasian individuals: three mothers and their six children. cDNA synthesis used all of the extracted RNA, with roughly 1.6 ug of RNA in each 15 ul reaction. In the second PCR, the M1S primer added sample barcodes and 2-4 random nucleotides. Over 9.5 million TCR beta CDR3 reads were obtained for each mother, and millions of reads were obtained for each child. TCR recombination output is similarly shaped by thymic selection in related and unrelated pairs, with a minor effect exerted by inherited differences. Normalized repertoire overlap was always slightly but never significantly higher in related than unrelated mother-child pairs. No persistent microchimeric T cell clones were found, with a detection sensitivity of approximately 100 clones per million clonotypes. To look for features that set related mother-child pairs apart from unrelated individuals, the researchers ran deep NGS to compare the TCR beta repertoires of mothers and children. Mothers averaged roughly 40 +/- 4 years of age and children averaged approximately 11 +/- 4 years. Libraries were sequenced on Illumina HiSeq 2000 with 100+100 nt paired-end reads after adapter ligation with NEBNext reagents. To prevent cross-contamination, the mother and child libraries were prepared one month apart and sequenced in separate runs. Each donor had between about 450,000 and 2,200,000 distinct TCR beta clonotypes identified. Naive TCR beta clonotypes were estimated from low-frequency clonotypes matched to each donor's FACS-determined naive share, without sorting.

This sequence uses TRBV10-3 and TRBJ2-5, with 10 bases matching TRBD1. This TCR came from a boy between 10 and 17 years old in good health. Sequenced: blood. The DNA sequence is as follows: TGTGCCATCAGTGAGGGAGACAGGGGGCGCGGGGAGACCCAGTACTTC. Its protein is CAISEGDRGRGETQYF.